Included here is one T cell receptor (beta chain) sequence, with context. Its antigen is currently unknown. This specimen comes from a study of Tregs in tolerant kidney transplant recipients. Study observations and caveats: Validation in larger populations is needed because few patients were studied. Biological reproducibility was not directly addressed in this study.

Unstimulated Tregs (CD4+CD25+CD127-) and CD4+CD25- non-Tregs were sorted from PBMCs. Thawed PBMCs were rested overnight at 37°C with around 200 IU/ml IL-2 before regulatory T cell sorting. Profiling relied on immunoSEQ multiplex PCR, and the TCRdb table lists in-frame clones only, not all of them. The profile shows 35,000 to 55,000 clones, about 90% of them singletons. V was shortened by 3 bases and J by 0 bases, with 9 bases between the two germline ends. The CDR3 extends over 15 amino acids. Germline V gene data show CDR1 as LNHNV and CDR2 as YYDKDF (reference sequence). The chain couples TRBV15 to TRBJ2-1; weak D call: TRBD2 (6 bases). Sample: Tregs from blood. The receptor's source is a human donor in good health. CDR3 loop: CATSSWTNSYNEQFF. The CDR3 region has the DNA TGTGCCACCAGCAGCTGGACTAACTCCTACAATGAGCAGTTCTTC.